This TCR beta chain was found in a study of early T cells in non-severe SARS-CoV-2 infection. Of note for this clonotype: Its antigen is undetermined.

The CDR3 contains 15 residues. V gave up 2 bases and J gave up 0 bases, with 5 bases separating them. Looked up from germline, CDR1 is KGHSH and CDR2 is LQKENI. TCRdb recomputed calls from the 5' RACE reads with MiXCR, one row per CDR3 protein. The repertoire includes 40,000 to 60,000 distinct CDR3 sequences, about 6% of them detected once, and around 7% sits in the top ten. Study-wide results and limits: The VDJdb matching leaned toward anti-spike CD8 responses and overlooked private and CD4 specificities.

The TCR sequence derives from an adult who was a healthcare worker with PCR-confirmed SARS-CoV-2 infection or an uninfected control (not recorded which). The rearrangement links TRBV18 to TRBJ2-6; tentative D call: TRBD1 (5 bases). This specimen was whole blood, taken at baseline. DNA for the CDR3: TGTGCCAGCTCACCAACAGGCTCTGGGGCCAACGTCCTGACTTTC. It specifies CASSPTGSGANVLTF.